This record looks at one T cell receptor beta chain sequence and its context. Its target is unknown. CDR1 is SGHRS, CDR2 YFSETQ, per germline. V was clipped by 2 bases and J by 4 bases, with 12 bases between them. CDR3 length: 14 amino acids. Per the original data handling: ImmunoSEQ gave junction-only sequences without quality scores, so filtering differed. Profiling relied on immunoSEQ multiplex PCR, and the TCRdb table lists in-frame clones only, not all of them. That table supplies the V and J calls and clone size; D and trimming were determined from the DNA. This sample has roughly 2.6 million clones, with over 85% found just once. These data are taken from a study of shared clonotypes between healthy human individuals. Study background: Three plates each covered CD4 naive and memory; CD8 naive two, CD8 memory one. Study results and caveats: Non-shared clonotypes displayed generation probabilities falling below those of clonotypes present in all four donors. Larger estimated richness was generally seen in naive subsets than in memory subsets.

The receptor's source is a man younger than 35 in good health. The chain carries TRBV5-1 and TRBJ1-2; D is perhaps TRBD1 (6 bases). The sample comprised naive CD4+ T cells sorted from blood. This sample's subset: CD45RA+ positively selected. The CDR3 spells CASSLGGLRYGYTF. Written as DNA, the CDR3 is TGCGCCAGCAGCTTAGGGGGGCTGCGCTATGGCTACACCTTC.